The source of this TCR beta chain is a study of blood T cell repertoires in COVID-19. About the research overall: Italy, Spain and the United States were the sources of the convalescent and acute COVID-19 samples. In each case, the material was cDNA or gDNA derived from T cells, B-cell-depleted T cells, or PBMCs.

Germline CDR1 and CDR2: LGHDT and YNNKEL (reference sequence). The V gene lost 2 bases and the J gene lost 9 bases, with 14 bases spanning the gap. The CDR3 has 15 amino acids. Source study methods: Estimation of nucleated cell counts relied on the amplification of reference gene primers. Assay: immunoSEQ multiplex PCR; the TCRdb copy retains only in-frame clones and omits some. The D gene and trimming were derived from the DNA, and the V and J assignments and clone size from that table. The repertoire holds around 83,000 clones, over 75% seen once, with around 15% in the top ten. Input material: peripheral blood. This TCR came from a woman in her sixties or seventies with acute or convalescent COVID-19. This chain uses TRBV3-1 (or the pseudogene TRBV3-2) with TRBJ1-6; D might be TRBD1 (6 bases). CDR3 DNA: TGTGCCAGCAGCCAATTAACAGGGTTCGGTTCACCCCTCCACTTT. Encoded protein: CASSQLTGFGSPLHF.